This T cell receptor beta chain was recovered during a study of T-cell reconstitution after alpha-beta-depleted transplantation in children. Only a few counts were recorded for this clonotype. This CDR3 has 14 amino acids. From germline, CDR1 is SGHRS and CDR2 YFSETQ. Trimming removed 5 bases from V and 0 bases from J, with 12 bases in between. Library preparation (for TCRbeta) was performed with unique molecular identifiers. TCRdb re-derived calls from the PCR reads in MiXCR, one entry per CDR3 protein. The data contain 450,000 to 550,000 distinct CDR3 sequences, over 9.5% of them singletons. The sequence was collected from a female patient aged 2-9 years who had a stem cell transplant for aplastic anemia, so the T cells may come from the graft donor. Sequenced material: PBMCs, mostly from graft donor cells, taken 180 days after TCRalphabeta/CD19-depleted stem cell transplant. The chain has TRBV5-1 and TRBJ2-7; D not certain. In nucleotides, the CDR3 is TGCGCCAGCAGACGTATGACCAACTCCTACGAGCAGTACTTC. Protein sequence: CASRRMTNSYEQYF.